This T cell receptor beta chain was identified during a study of T cell responses to AZD1222 COVID-19 vaccine. Study-level points and caveats: The span of vaccine-associated CD4 TCRs extended across spike, with dominance at 160-218 and 743-854. Reportedly, nearly half the spike-specific TCRs target unmutated variant regions. The donors showed a predominance of white British ancestry and of females, with possible underestimation of clonal diversity.

Germline lookup yields CDR1 SGHRS and CDR2 YFSETQ. V lost 0 bases and J lost 3, with 9 bases in between. The CDR3 totals 15 residues. Clones were read by immunoSEQ multiplex PCR, and TCRdb kept only the in-frame ones, dropping some. The sample has tens of thousands of clones, 80% to 90% seen once; the top ten hold over 25%. In the case of this clone: As yet, its antigen is unknown.

Second doses were pooled across both intervals (about 4 or about 12 weeks). This specimen consisted of peripheral blood, obtained 28 days after the second AZD1222 dose. The chain carries TRBV5-1 and TRBJ2-2; D gene ambiguous. The sequence was obtained from an adult who received the AZD1222 COVID-19 vaccine. In DNA, the CDR3 is TGCGCCAGCAGCTTGGCGCGTCAGGACACCGGGGAGCTGTTTTTT. Translation: CASSLARQDTGELFF.